What follows are 23 T cell receptor beta chains derived from one specimen sequenced in a study of blood T cell repertoires in COVID-19. This table comes from immunoSEQ multiplex PCR, and its TCRdb copy is limited to in-frame clones, with some not included. The sample shows about 260,000 clones, approximately 89% of them seen only once. Sequenced input: PBMCs or T cells enriched from blood (not recorded which). These receptors all stem from a man in his forties who had been exposed to COVID-19.

V is TRBV19 and J is TRBJ2-7, with 9 bases lining up with TRBD1. The V gene's germline CDR1 is LNHDA and CDR2 SQIVND (reference sequence). This CDR3 is 16 amino acids long. V was pared by 5 bases and J by 5 bases, with 13 bases of the junction left unmatched. The CDR3 loop reads CASSVGPGTGRHEQYF. DNA of the CDR3: TGTGCCAGTAGTGTAGGACCCGGGACAGGGAGGCACGAGCAGTACTTC.

In its sample, this clone was seen once. The V and J genes are TRBV19 and TRBJ2-7, with 9 bases aligning to TRBD1. CDR3 length: 15 amino acids. Germline V gene data show CDR1 as LNHDA and CDR2 as SQIVND (reference sequence). Trimming at V came to 6 bases and at J to 5 bases, leaving 11 bases not matched to a gene. CDR3 amino acids: CASSVQGARLNEQYF. CDR3 nucleotides: TGTGCCAGTAGCGTACAGGGGGCGCGTCTTAACGAGCAGTACTTC.

The sample holds one count of this clone. The chain carries TRBV2 and TRBJ2-1; D gene ambiguous. V lost 2 bases, J lost 9 bases, and 5 bases lay in between. The length of the CDR3 is 11 residues. In germline, CDR1 is SNHLY, CDR2 FYNNEI. The CDR3 bases are TGTGCCAGCAGTGAACTCAGTGAGCAGTTCTTC. Its translation is CASSELSEQFF.

This chain joins TRBV19 and TRBJ1-5; no definite D call. The V end was cut by 5 bases, the J end by 11 bases, with 13 bases between. Germline CDR1 reads LNHDA; CDR2 reads SQIVND (reference sequence). There are 12 residues in the CDR3. The chain's CDR3 is CASSVRRKAQHF. CDR3 DNA: TGTGCCAGTAGTGTTAGGAGGAAGGCCCAGCATTTT.

This clone was seen a handful of times. The chain couples TRBV30 to TRBJ1-4; D is undetermined. Germline assignment: CDR1 GTSNPN and CDR2 SVGIG (reference sequence). Deletions cut 0 bases from V and 8 bases from J, with 13 bases between. There are 14 residues in the CDR3. The CDR3 coding sequence is TGTGCCTGGAGTGTACGTGGGCCGGGGGAAAAACTGTTTTTT. This encodes CAWSVRGPGEKLFF.

The chain couples TRBV7-2 to TRBJ2-7; 8 bases are shared with TRBD2. The V gene end was trimmed by 1 base and the J gene end by 5 bases; junction bases not matched to a gene: 7. This CDR3 contains 15 residues. Germline-derived CDR1 and CDR2 are SGHTA and FQGNSA. CDR3 residues: CASSLVLAGLDEQYF. Written as DNA, the CDR3 is TGTGCCAGCAGCTTAGTTCTAGCGGGCTTAGACGAGCAGTACTTC.

The CDR3 DNA follows: TGTGCCAGCAATACACTCACGACAGGTGGAAACACCATATATTTT. This translates into CASNTLTTGGNTIYF. This chain joins TRBV2 and TRBJ1-3; weak D call: TRBD1 (6 bases). Trimming pared 7 bases from V and 3 bases from J, leaving 16 bases between. This CDR3 comprises 15 residues. Germline loops: CDR1 SNHLY, CDR2 FYNNEI.

V and J are TRBV24-1 and TRBJ1-1, with D possibly being TRBD1 (6 bases). CDR1 and CDR2 (germline): KGHDR, SFDVKD. The CDR3 totals 15 residues. Trimming cost V 4 bases and J 1 base, with 12 bases left between them. This CDR3 reads CATSEKGQGNTEAFF. The CDR3 nucleotides read TGTGCCACCAGTGAAAAGGGACAAGGGAACACTGAAGCTTTCTTT.

This clone appeared a few times. V usage is TRBV27 and J usage is TRBJ1-1, with TRBD1 identical over 7 bases. CDR1 MNHEY and CDR2 SMNVEV come from the germline V gene (reference sequence). Germline trimming cut 6 bases from V and 4 bases from J; bases unmatched to any gene: 2. This CDR3 is built from 12 residues. The CDR3 bases are TGTGCCAGCAGGACAGGGAGCACTGAAGCTTTCTTT. Its translation: CASRTGSTEAFF.

This clone was observed a single time. The V gene is TRBV5-1, the J gene TRBJ1-4, with D possibly being TRBD1 (6 bases). This CDR3 spans 14 amino acids. V was trimmed by 4 bases and J by 8 bases, leaving 15 bases between them. Germline loops: CDR1 SGHRS, CDR2 YFSETQ. Here the CDR3 DNA reads TGCGCCAGCAGCCAGGACAGAATGGAAGAAAAACTGTTTTTT. This gives the protein CASSQDRMEEKLFF.

The J gene is TRBJ1-1, the V gene TRBV28; D gene ambiguous. CDR1 is MDHEN, CDR2 SYDVKM, per germline. Trimming took 7 bases from V and 7 from J, leaving 16 bases between them. The length of the CDR3 is 13 residues. The CDR3 DNA is TGTGCCAGCACCGAGGGAGGATTCGGTGAAGCTTTCTTT. Protein: CASTEGGFGEAFF.

J is TRBJ2-7 and V is TRBV5-4, with 7 bases identical to TRBD1. CDR3 length equals 15 residues. V gave up 4 bases and J gave up 0 bases; unmatched junction bases: 7. Germline CDR1 SGHNT, CDR2 YYREEE (reference sequence). The CDR3 DNA reads as TGTGCCAGCAGCGTTAACAGGGGTACCTCCTACGAGCAGTACTTC. This sequence encodes CASSVNRGTSYEQYF.

V and J are TRBV20-1 and TRBJ1-2; D may be TRBD1 (5 bases). This CDR3 region has 13 residues. V was shortened by 3 bases and J by 5 bases, with 13 bases between the two germline ends. CDR1 and CDR2 (germline): DFQATT, SNEGSKA (reference sequence). The CDR3 loop is CSASRAAGYGYTF. CDR3 sequence (DNA): TGCAGTGCTAGTCGGGCGGCAGGGTATGGCTACACCTTC.

This chain connects TRBV15 to TRBJ1-1; D is perhaps TRBD1 (5 bases). Germline values: CDR1 LNHNV, CDR2 YYDKDF (reference sequence). Trimming took off 4 bases at V and 3 bases at J, with 12 bases between the two ends. This CDR3 is built from 14 residues. CDR3 region: CATSTSGLDTEAFF. CDR3 sequence (DNA): TGTGCCACCAGCACCTCAGGGCTGGACACTGAAGCTTTCTTT. Filled out from reference TRBV15 and TRBJ1-1, the complete variable domain reads DAMVIQNPRYQVTQFGKPVTLSCSQTLNHNVMYWYQQKSSQAPKLLFHYYDKDFNNEADTPDNFQSRRPNTSFCFLDIRSPGLGDTAMYLCATSTSGLDTEAFFGQGTRLTVV.

This chain joins TRBV12-3 or TRBV12-4 and TRBJ2-7, with D perhaps matching TRBD1 (5 bases). CDR3 length equals 13 residues. V was cut by 6 bases and J by 6 bases, with 15 bases left in between. CDR3 nucleotide sequence: TGTGCCAGCAGCCAAAGGGGTGCGTCCGAGCAGTACTTC. Residues: CASSQRGASEQYF.

The chain uses TRBV12-1 and TRBJ1-5. TRBV12-1 is recorded as a pseudogene. This CDR3 comprises 15 residues. CDR3 region: CASSFAREKRQPQHF. As DNA, the CDR3 is TGTGCCAGCAGCTTTGCTAGGGAGAAGCGTCAGCCCCAGCATTTT.

The CDR3, as DNA: TGTGCCAGTAGTATAGTTGCGGCCCCGAACACCGGGGAGCTGTTTTTT. The encoded protein is CASSIVAAPNTGELFF. This chain joins TRBV19 and TRBJ2-2; D call uncertain. Trimming removed 1 base from V and 0 bases from J, with 9 bases in between. The CDR3 covers 16 residues. In germline, CDR1 is LNHDA, CDR2 SQIVND (reference sequence).

This rearrangement joins TRBV29-1 to TRBJ2-7, with TRBD2 matching 12 bases. The V gene's germline CDR1 is SQVTM and CDR2 ANQGSEA. After removal of 1 base from V and 3 bases from J, the junction contained 19 bases not matched to a gene. The CDR3 is 20 amino acids. CDR3: CSVEVPTSGGPLNPDYEQYF. The CDR3 region has the DNA TGCAGCGTTGAAGTGCCGACTAGCGGGGGCCCCCTAAACCCTGACTACGAGCAGTACTTC.

A few counts support this clone. V gene TRBV6-4 combines with J gene TRBJ2-1; 10 bases fit TRBD1. This CDR3 is 15 amino acids long. Per the germline V gene, CDR1 is MRHNA and CDR2 is SNTAGT. Unmatched junction bases numbered 5, after V lost 2 bases and J lost 7 bases. The CDR3 nucleotides are TGTGCCAGCAGTGACGGGACAGGGGAGGCAAATGAGCAGTTCTTC. This translates into CASSDGTGEANEQFF.

The rearrangement links TRBV6-1 to TRBJ2-7; 10 bases are shared with TRBD1. Germline V gene sequence: CDR1 MNHNS, CDR2 SASEGT. V dropped 1 base and J dropped 2; count of bases not matched to a gene: 5. This CDR3 contains 16 residues. The DNA of the CDR3 is TGTGCCAGCAGTGAAGTAAGGGGGACAGGGGCCTACGAGCAGTACTTC. Its protein product is CASSEVRGTGAYEQYF.

The gene calls are TRBV12-3 or TRBV12-4 and TRBJ1-3; no clear D. The CDR3 has 13 residues. Between the trimmed V and J ends, which lost 3 bases and 1 base, there was a span of 4 bases. CDR3 protein: CASSFFSGNTIYF. The CDR3, as DNA: TGTGCCAGCAGTTTCTTTTCTGGAAACACCATATATTTT.

J is TRBJ1-3 and V is TRBV5-6; no reliable D call. This CDR3 region has 14 residues. The V and J ends lost 2 bases and 4 bases respectively, with 10 bases between them. Germline V gene data show CDR1 as SGHDT and CDR2 as YYEEEE. The CDR3 coding sequence is TGTGCCAGCAGCTTTGGCAGTTGGGGAAACACCATATATTTT. Translating gives CASSFGSWGNTIYF.

The chain employs TRBV11-2 and TRBJ2-3; tentatively, D is TRBD1 (5 bases). This CDR3 has 15 residues. Germline loops: CDR1 SGHAT, CDR2 FQNNGV. V lost 4 bases and J 3 bases, leaving 14 bases between the germline ends. The CDR3 DNA sequence: TGTGCCAGCAGCTCGGACACCACCCCGACAGATACGCAGTATTTT. This codes for CASSSDTTPTDTQYF.